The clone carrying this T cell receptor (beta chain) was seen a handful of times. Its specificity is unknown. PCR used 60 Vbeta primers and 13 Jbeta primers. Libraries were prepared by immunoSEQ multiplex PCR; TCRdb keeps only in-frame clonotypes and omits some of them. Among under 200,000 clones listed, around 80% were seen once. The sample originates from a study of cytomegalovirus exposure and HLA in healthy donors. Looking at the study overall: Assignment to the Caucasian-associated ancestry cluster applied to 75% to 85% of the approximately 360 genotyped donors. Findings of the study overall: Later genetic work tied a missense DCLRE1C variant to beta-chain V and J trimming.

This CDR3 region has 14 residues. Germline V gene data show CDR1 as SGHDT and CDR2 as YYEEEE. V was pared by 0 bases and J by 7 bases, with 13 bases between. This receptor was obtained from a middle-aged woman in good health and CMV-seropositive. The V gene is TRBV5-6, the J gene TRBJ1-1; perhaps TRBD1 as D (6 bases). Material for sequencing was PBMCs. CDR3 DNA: TGTGCCAGCAGCTTGGTGGTGGGGACACTTGAAGCTTTCTTT. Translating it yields CASSLVVGTLEAFF.